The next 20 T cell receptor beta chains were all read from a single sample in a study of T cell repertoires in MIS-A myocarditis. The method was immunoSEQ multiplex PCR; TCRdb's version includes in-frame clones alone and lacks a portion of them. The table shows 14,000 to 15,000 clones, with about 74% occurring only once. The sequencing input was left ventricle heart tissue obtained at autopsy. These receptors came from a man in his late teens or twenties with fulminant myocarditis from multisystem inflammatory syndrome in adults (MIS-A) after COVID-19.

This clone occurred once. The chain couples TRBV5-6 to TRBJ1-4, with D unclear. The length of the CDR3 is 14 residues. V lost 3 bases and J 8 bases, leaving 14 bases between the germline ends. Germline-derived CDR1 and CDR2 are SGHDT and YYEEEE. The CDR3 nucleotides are TGTGCCAGCAGCTCGAGCTTTTTTCGCGAAAAACTGTTTTTT. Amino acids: CASSSSFFREKLFF.

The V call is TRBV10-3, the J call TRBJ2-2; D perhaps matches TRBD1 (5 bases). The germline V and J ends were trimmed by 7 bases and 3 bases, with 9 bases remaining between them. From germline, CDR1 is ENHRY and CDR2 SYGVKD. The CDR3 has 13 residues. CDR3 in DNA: TGTGCCATCAAAAAGACAGACACCGGGGAGCTGTTTTTT. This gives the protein CAIKKTDTGELFF.

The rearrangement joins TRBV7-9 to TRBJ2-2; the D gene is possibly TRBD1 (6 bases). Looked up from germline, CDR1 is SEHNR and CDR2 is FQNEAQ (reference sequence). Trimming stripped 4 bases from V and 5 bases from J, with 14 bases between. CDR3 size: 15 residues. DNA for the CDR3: TGTGCCAGCAGCTACCGGACAGAGAGGACCGGGGAGCTGTTTTTT. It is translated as CASSYRTERTGELFF.

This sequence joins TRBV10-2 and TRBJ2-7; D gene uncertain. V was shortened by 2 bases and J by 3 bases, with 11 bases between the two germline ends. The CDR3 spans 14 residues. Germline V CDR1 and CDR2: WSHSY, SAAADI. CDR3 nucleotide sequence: TGCGCCAGCAGTGAGGCGGCAGTGGACTACGAGCAGTACTTC. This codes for CASSEAAVDYEQYF.

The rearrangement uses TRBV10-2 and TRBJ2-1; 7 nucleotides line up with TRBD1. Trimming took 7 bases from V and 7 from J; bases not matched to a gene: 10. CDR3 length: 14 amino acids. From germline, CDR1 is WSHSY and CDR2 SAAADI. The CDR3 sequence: CASTQIGQENEQFF. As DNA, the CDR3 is TGCGCCAGCACCCAAATAGGACAGGAGAATGAGCAGTTCTTC.

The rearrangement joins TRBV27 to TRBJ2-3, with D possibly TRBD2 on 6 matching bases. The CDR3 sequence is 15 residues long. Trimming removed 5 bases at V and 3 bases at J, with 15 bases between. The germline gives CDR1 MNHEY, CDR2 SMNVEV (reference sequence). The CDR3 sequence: CASSLPRGGTDTQYF. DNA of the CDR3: TGTGCCAGCAGTCTACCGCGGGGTGGGACAGATACGCAGTATTTT.

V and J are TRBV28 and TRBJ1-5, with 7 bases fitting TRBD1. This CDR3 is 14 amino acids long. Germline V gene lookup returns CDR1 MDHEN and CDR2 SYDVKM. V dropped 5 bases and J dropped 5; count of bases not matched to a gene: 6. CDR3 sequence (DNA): TGTGCCAGCAGTCGGCAACAGGGGTATCAGCCCCAGCATTTT. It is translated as CASSRQQGYQPQHF.

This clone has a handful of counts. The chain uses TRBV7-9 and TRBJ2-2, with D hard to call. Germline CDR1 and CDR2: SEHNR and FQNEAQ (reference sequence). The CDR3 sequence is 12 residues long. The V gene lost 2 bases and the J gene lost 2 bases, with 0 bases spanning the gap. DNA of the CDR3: TGTGCCAGCAGCTTAAACACCGGGGAGCTGTTTTTT. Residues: CASSLNTGELFF.

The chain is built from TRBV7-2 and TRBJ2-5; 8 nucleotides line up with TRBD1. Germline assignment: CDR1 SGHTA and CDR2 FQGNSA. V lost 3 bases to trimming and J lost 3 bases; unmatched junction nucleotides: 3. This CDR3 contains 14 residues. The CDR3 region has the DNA TGTGCCAGCAGCTTCAACAGGGGGAAAGAGACCCAGTACTTC. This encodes CASSFNRGKETQYF.

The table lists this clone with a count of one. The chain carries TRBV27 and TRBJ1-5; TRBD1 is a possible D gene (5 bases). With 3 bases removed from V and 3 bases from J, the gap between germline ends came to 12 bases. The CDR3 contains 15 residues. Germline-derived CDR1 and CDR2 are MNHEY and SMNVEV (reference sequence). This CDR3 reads CASSFSGANNQPQHF. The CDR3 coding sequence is TGTGCCAGCAGTTTTAGTGGGGCCAACAATCAGCCCCAGCATTTT.

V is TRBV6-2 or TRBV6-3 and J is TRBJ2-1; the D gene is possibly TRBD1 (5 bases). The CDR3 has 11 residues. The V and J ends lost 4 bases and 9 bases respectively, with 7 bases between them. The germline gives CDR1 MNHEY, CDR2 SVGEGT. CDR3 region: CASSWGGEQFF. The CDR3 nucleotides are TGTGCCAGCAGTTGGGGCGGTGAGCAGTTCTTC.

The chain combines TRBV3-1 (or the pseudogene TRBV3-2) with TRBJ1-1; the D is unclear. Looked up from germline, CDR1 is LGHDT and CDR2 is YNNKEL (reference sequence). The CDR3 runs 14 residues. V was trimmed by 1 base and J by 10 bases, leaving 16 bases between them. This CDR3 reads CASSQGPYEAAAFF. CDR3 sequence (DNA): TGTGCCAGCAGCCAAGGGCCATACGAGGCAGCAGCTTTCTTT.

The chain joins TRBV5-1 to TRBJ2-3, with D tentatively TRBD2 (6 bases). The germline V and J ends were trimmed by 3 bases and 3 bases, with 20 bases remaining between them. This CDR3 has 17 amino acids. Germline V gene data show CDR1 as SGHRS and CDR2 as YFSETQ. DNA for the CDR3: TGCGCCAGCAGCTCAGAAGACGCCCGGGACTTAACAGATACGCAGTATTTT. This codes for CASSSEDARDLTDTQYF. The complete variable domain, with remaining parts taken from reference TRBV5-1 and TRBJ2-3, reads KAGVTQTPRYLIKTRGQQVTLSCSPISGHRSVSWYQQTPGQGLQFLFEYFSETQRNKGNFPGRFSGRQFSNSRSEMNVSTLELGDSALYLCASSSEDARDLTDTQYFGPGTRLTVL.

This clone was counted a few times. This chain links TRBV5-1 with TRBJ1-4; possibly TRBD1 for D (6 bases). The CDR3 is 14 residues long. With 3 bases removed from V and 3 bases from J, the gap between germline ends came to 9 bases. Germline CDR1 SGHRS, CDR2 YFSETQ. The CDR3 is CASSYGQPNEKLFF. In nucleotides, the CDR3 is TGCGCCAGCAGCTACGGACAGCCTAATGAAAAACTGTTTTTT.

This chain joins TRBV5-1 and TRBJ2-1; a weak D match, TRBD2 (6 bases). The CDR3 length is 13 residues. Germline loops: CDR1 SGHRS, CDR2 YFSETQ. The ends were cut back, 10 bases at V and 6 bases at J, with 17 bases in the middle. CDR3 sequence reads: CAGGASVGNEQFF. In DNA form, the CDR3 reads TGCGCCGGCGGCGCTAGCGTGGGCAATGAGCAGTTCTTC.

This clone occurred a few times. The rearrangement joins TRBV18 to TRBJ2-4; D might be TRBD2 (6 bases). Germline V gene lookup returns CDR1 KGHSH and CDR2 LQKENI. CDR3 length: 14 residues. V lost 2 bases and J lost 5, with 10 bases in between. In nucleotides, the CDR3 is TGTGCCAGCTCACCAAGGCGGGATCAAAACATTCAGTACTTC. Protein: CASSPRRDQNIQYF.

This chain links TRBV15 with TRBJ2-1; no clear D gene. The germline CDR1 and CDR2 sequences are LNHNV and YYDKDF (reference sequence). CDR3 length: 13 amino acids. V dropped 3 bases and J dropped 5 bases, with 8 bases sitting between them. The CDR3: CATSSGSDNEQFF. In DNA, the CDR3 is TGTGCCACCAGCAGTGGATCTGACAATGAGCAGTTCTTC.

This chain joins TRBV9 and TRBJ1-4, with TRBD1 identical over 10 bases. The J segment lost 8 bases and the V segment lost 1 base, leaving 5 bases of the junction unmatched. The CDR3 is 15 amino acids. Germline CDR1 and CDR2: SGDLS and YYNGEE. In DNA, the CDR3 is TGTGCCAGCAGCGTATCGGACAGGGGGGCCGAAAAACTGTTTTTT. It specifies CASSVSDRGAEKLFF.

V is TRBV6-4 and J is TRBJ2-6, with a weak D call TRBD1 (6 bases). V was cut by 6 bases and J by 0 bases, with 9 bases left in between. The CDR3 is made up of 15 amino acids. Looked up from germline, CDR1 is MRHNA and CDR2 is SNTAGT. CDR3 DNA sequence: TGTGCCAGCAGCCGGACAGCCTCTGGGGCCAACGTCCTGACTTTC. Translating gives CASSRTASGANVLTF.

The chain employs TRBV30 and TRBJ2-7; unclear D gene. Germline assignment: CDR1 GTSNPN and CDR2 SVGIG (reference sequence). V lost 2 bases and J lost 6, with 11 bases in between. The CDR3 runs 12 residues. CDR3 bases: TGTGCCTGGAGTTCCCCCCCGGCCGAGCAGTACTTC. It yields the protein CAWSSPPAEQYF.